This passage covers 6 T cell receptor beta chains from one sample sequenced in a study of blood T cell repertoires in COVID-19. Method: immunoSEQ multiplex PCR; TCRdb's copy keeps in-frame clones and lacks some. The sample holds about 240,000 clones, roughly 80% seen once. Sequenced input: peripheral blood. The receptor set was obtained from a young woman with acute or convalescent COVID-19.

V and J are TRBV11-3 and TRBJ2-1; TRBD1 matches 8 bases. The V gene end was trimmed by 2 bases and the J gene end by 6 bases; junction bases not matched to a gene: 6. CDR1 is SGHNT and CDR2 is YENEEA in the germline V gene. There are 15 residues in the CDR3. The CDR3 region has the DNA TGTGCCAGCAGCTTACAAGGACAGGGTGGCAATGAGCAGTTCTTC. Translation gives CASSLQGQGGNEQFF.

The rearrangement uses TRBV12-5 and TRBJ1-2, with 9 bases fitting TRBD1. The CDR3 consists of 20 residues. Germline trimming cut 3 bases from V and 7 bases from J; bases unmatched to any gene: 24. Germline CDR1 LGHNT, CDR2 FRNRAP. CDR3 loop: CASGFLPNSPGQGTLAGYTF. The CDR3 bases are TGTGCTAGTGGTTTTCTCCCTAATTCTCCCGGACAGGGGACCCTCGCTGGCTACACCTTC.

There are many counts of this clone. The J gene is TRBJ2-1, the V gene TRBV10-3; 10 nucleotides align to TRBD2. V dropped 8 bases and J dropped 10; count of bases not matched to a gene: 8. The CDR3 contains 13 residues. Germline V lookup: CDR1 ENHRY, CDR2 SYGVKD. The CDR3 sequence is CAIGLAGDGEQFF. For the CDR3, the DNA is TGTGCCATCGGGCTAGCGGGAGACGGGGAGCAGTTCTTC.

This chain's CDR3 is CASSLSEAYEQYF. Written as DNA, the CDR3 is TGTGCCAGCAGTTTATCGGAGGCCTACGAGCAGTACTTC. The chain recombines TRBV27 with TRBJ2-7; a weak D match, TRBD2 (5 bases). CDR1 is MNHEY, CDR2 SMNVEV, per germline (reference sequence). The CDR3 runs to 13 residues. Between the trimmed V and J ends, which lost 0 bases and 2 bases, there was a span of 5 bases.

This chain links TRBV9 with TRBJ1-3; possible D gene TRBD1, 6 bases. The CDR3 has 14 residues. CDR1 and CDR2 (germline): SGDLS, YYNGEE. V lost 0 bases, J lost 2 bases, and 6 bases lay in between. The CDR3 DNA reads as TGTGCCAGCAGCGTAGGGGGGCCTGGAAACACCATATATTTT. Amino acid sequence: CASSVGGPGNTIYF.

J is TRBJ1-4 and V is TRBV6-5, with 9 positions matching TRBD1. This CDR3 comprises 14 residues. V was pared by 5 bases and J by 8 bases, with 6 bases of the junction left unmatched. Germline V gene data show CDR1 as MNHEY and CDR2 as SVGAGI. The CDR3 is CASSTGQGGEKLFF. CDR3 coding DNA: TGTGCCAGCAGTACGGGACAGGGAGGGGAAAAACTGTTTTTT.